This T cell receptor beta chain originates from a study of blood T cell repertoires in COVID-19. The sample holds one count of this clone. This table comes from immunoSEQ multiplex PCR, and its TCRdb copy is limited to in-frame clones, with some not included. The sample gives under 55,000 clones, under 95% of which show up once; almost 4% is in the top ten. Sequencing was carried out using peripheral blood. The receptor comes from a human donor in a cohort sampled during active COVID-19.

The CDR3 bases are TGTGCCAGCAGTGGTTTAAGGGGGAGCGATCCGGGGCCGGCCTCCTCCTACAATGAGCAGTTCTTC. It yields the protein CASSGLRGSDPGPASSYNEQFF. The chain is built from TRBV2 and TRBJ2-1, with a tentative D call TRBD1 (6 bases). The CDR3 consists of 22 residues. Trimming shortened V by 4 bases and J by 0 bases, and 31 bases separated the two germline ends. CDR1 SNHLY and CDR2 FYNNEI come from the germline V gene.